The present entry profiles one T cell receptor beta chain with its context. The sample belongs to a study of cytomegalovirus exposure and HLA in healthy donors. The PCR employed 60 Vbeta primers together with 13 Jbeta primers. Sequencing used immunoSEQ multiplex PCR; TCRdb keeps in-frame clones, though not all of them. The sample holds roughly 150,000 clones, around 75% seen once. The CDR3 consists of 15 residues. Germline V lookup: CDR1 GTSNPN, CDR2 SVGIG (reference sequence). V was clipped by 0 bases and J by 3 bases, with 11 bases between them. The rearrangement links TRBV30 to TRBJ2-2, with a possible D match to TRBD1 (6 bases). This receptor was taken from a man aged 18-30 years in good health and CMV-seropositive. The sequencing input was PBMCs. This chain's CDR3 is CAWSVPGVDTGELFF. The CDR3 nucleotides are TGTGCCTGGAGTGTGCCAGGGGTGGACACCGGGGAGCTGTTTTTT. The complete variable domain, with remaining parts taken from reference TRBV30 and TRBJ2-2, reads SQTIHQWPATLVQPVGSPLSLECTVEGTSNPNLYWYRQAAGRGLQLLFYSVGIGQISSEVPQNLSASRPQDRQFILSSKKLLLSDSGFYLCAWSVPGVDTGELFFGEGSRLTVL.